One sample yielded the 31 T cell receptor beta chains listed below, sequenced in a study of OX40 agonist ivuxolimab in advanced cancers. Produced via immunoSEQ multiplex PCR; TCRdb's table is partial and in-frame only. Of some 45,000 clones in the sample, roughly 90% were seen once. The sequences come from CD4+ or CD8+ T cells sorted from blood, collected in a trial of the OX40 agonist ivuxolimab. These receptors originate from an adult with an advanced solid tumor such as melanoma, head and neck, liver or kidney cancer.

The CDR3 protein is CAIRRTIGNTIYF. In DNA form, the CDR3 reads TGTGCCATCAGAAGGACAATTGGAAACACCATATATTTT. The chain is built from TRBV10-3 and TRBJ1-3; D is possibly TRBD1 (5 bases). CDR1 and CDR2 from the germline V gene are ENHRY and SYGVKD. Trimming removed 6 bases from V and 3 bases from J, with 9 bases in between. The CDR3 covers 13 residues.

This clone was seen a single time. The chain carries TRBV2 and TRBJ2-1; no firm D call. V was pared by 3 bases and J by 3 bases, with 9 bases between. Germline V gene data show CDR1 as SNHLY and CDR2 as FYNNEI. The CDR3 covers 14 residues. CDR3 protein: CASSDASNYNEQFF. CDR3 nucleotides: TGTGCCAGCAGTGATGCCAGTAACTACAATGAGCAGTTCTTC.

The rearrangement joins TRBV9 to TRBJ1-4; TRBD1 aligns across 8 bases. The J segment lost 3 bases and the V segment lost 0 bases, leaving 1 base of the junction unmatched. CDR1 is SGDLS, CDR2 YYNGEE, per germline. This CDR3 has 15 amino acids. CDR3 protein: CASSVAGGSNEKLFF. The CDR3 region has the DNA TGTGCCAGCAGCGTAGCAGGGGGCTCTAATGAAAAACTGTTTTTT. Full variable domain (rest looked up from reference TRBV9 and TRBJ1-4): DSGVTQTPKHLITATGQRVTLRCSPRSGDLSVYWYQQSLDQGLQFLIQYYNGEERAKGNILERFSAQQFPDLHSELNLSSLELGDSALYFCASSVAGGSNEKLFFGSGTQLSVL.

V is TRBV19 and J is TRBJ2-4, with D possibly being TRBD1 (6 bases). Germline V gene data show CDR1 as LNHDA and CDR2 as SQIVND (reference sequence). The CDR3 runs to 13 residues. V lost 6 bases, J lost 5 bases, and 11 bases lay in between. Written as DNA, the CDR3 is TGTGCCAGTAGCCCCCGGACAGAAAACATTCAGTACTTC. Translation gives CASSPRTENIQYF.

The V call is TRBV13, the J call TRBJ2-1, with TRBD2 identical over 7 bases. CDR3 size: 15 residues. The V and J ends lost 3 bases and 8 bases, in that order; junction bases with no gene match: 10. The germline CDR1 and CDR2 sequences are PRHDT and FYEKMQ (reference sequence). CDR3 bases: TGTGCCAGCAGCTTTGGAACCGGGGGGAGCGATGAGCAGTTCTTC. This sequence encodes CASSFGTGGSDEQFF.

The chain combines TRBV5-1 with TRBJ2-2; TRBD1 might be the D (6 bases). The CDR3 has 15 residues. Trimming cost V 4 bases and J 7 bases, with 17 bases left between them. In germline, CDR1 is SGHRS, CDR2 YFSETQ. For the CDR3, the DNA is TGCGCCAGCAGCCTCGGACAGACATCCATCGGGGAGCTGTTTTTT. This encodes CASSLGQTSIGELFF.

This clone showed up just once. The chain couples TRBV28 to TRBJ2-2; TRBD2 matches at 9 bases. The length of the CDR3 is 18 residues. Germline-derived CDR1 and CDR2 are MDHEN and SYDVKM. After removal of 5 bases from V and 2 bases from J, the junction contained 12 bases not matched to a gene. Written as DNA, the CDR3 is TGTGCCAGCAGTGCCCATCGCTGGCGGGGGGGTAACACCGGGGAGCTGTTTTTT. It is translated as CASSAHRWRGGNTGELFF.

The gene calls are TRBV7-6 and TRBJ2-1, with unresolved D. Germline CDR1 reads SGHVS; CDR2 reads FNYEAQ. V was cut by 1 base and J by 0 bases, with 10 bases left in between. The CDR3 loop spans 16 amino acids. Here the CDR3 DNA reads TGTGCCAGCAGCTTAGGACTGTTTAGCTCCTACAATGAGCAGTTCTTC. Translation gives CASSLGLFSSYNEQFF.

The rearrangement uses TRBV7-9 and TRBJ2-7, with D perhaps TRBD1 (8 bases). Germline V gene sequence: CDR1 SEHNR, CDR2 FQNEAQ (reference sequence). The CDR3 has 14 amino acids. With 5 bases removed from V and 2 bases from J, the gap between germline ends came to 13 bases. The CDR3 nucleotides are TGTGCCAGCAGCGGGGAGGGACAGGCCTACGAGCAGTACTTC. Encoded protein: CASSGEGQAYEQYF.

V usage is TRBV2 and J usage is TRBJ2-7; the match to TRBD1 covers 7 bases. Germline V CDR1 and CDR2: SNHLY, FYNNEI. The CDR3 has 16 residues. The trim removed 6 bases at V and 1 base at J, leaving 12 bases unmatched. This chain's CDR3 is CASSPPDRRLSYEQYF. The CDR3 nucleotides read TGTGCCAGCAGCCCCCCGGACAGGAGACTATCCTACGAGCAGTACTTC.

The chain joins TRBV19 to TRBJ2-1; D not resolved. The V end was cut by 1 base, the J end by 6 bases, with 22 bases between. The CDR3 is 18 amino acids. The germline CDR1 and CDR2 sequences are LNHDA and SQIVND (reference sequence). Here the CDR3 DNA reads TGTGCCAGTAGTATAGTTTTCCTGAACTCGGAAGAAATCAATGAGCAGTTCTTC. It yields the protein CASSIVFLNSEEINEQFF.

The gene calls are TRBV15 and TRBJ1-2, with no clear D. V was trimmed by 6 bases and J by 0 bases, leaving 11 bases between them. The CDR3 runs to 14 residues. The germline V gene has CDR1 LNHNV and CDR2 YYDKDF (reference sequence). This CDR3 reads CATSEDASNYGYTF. CDR3 coding DNA: TGTGCCACCAGTGAAGACGCGTCTAACTATGGCTACACCTTC.

The J gene is TRBJ2-7, the V gene TRBV12-5, with D perhaps TRBD1 or TRBD2 (7 bases each). The length of the CDR3 is 13 residues. The V end lost 5 bases, the J end lost 3 bases, and 11 bases lay between the germline ends. Per germline, CDR1 LGHNT and CDR2 FRNRAP. The CDR3 here is CASGGGDSYEQYF. The CDR3 DNA follows: TGTGCTAGTGGTGGGGGGGACAGCTACGAGCAGTACTTC.

V is TRBV7-9 and J is TRBJ2-1, with no clear D. The CDR3 consists of 12 residues. The V end lost 4 bases, the J end lost 6 bases, and 7 bases lay between the germline ends. Germline CDR1 reads SEHNR; CDR2 reads FQNEAQ (reference sequence). The CDR3 loop is CASSYSGNEQFF. Written as DNA, the CDR3 is TGTGCCAGCAGCTACAGTGGCAATGAGCAGTTCTTC.

The chain carries TRBV5-5 and TRBJ1-5, with D unclear. V lost 1 base and J lost 0, with 8 bases in between. The CDR3 sequence is 15 residues long. In germline, CDR1 is SGHKS, CDR2 YYEKEE (reference sequence). CDR3 DNA: TGTGCCAGCAGCTTGCAAGGAAATAGCAATCAGCCCCAGCATTTT. Its translation: CASSLQGNSNQPQHF.

The chain employs TRBV6-4 and TRBJ2-3; possible D gene TRBD1, 6 bases. Germline-derived CDR1 and CDR2 are MRHNA and SNTAGT. Trimming cost V 6 bases and J 2 bases, with 9 bases left between them. CDR3 length equals 13 residues. The CDR3 loop is CASSPGVTDTQYF. DNA for the CDR3: TGTGCCAGCAGCCCAGGGGTCACAGATACGCAGTATTTT.

The V gene is TRBV7-9, the J gene TRBJ1-4; D ambiguous. The germline CDR1 and CDR2 sequences are SEHNR and FQNEAQ (reference sequence). The CDR3 runs 15 residues. The ends were cut back, 6 bases at V and 8 bases at J, with 19 bases in the middle. CDR3 loop: CASSPLDGFYEKLFF. CDR3 coding DNA: TGTGCCAGCAGTCCTCTTGACGGTTTCTACGAAAAACTGTTTTTT.

This sequence joins TRBV7-8 and TRBJ2-1, with 8 bases matching TRBD1. V was clipped by 5 bases and J by 7 bases; unmatched bases: 10. Germline V lookup: CDR1 SGHVS, CDR2 FQNEAQ. This CDR3 is 15 amino acids long. CDR3 region: CASSRTGTGRNEQFF. The CDR3 DNA is TGTGCCAGCAGCCGGACCGGGACAGGCCGGAATGAGCAGTTCTTC.

The gene calls are TRBV5-1 and TRBJ2-1, with D maybe TRBD1 (6 bases). The CDR3 runs to 14 residues. Germline lookup yields CDR1 SGHRS and CDR2 YFSETQ. Deletions cut 4 bases from V and 7 bases from J, with 15 bases between. The CDR3 DNA is TGCGCCAGCAGCCCTCTGGGGGCTAAGAATGAGCAGTTCTTC. Encoded protein: CASSPLGAKNEQFF.

CDR3 residues: CAIMGGSSNYGYTF. Written as DNA, the CDR3 is TGTGCCATCATGGGGGGGTCATCGAACTATGGCTACACCTTC. The chain employs TRBV10-3 and TRBJ1-2; tentative D call: TRBD1 (5 bases). Per the germline V gene, CDR1 is ENHRY and CDR2 is SYGVKD. V was shortened by 7 bases and J by 2 bases, with 14 bases between the two germline ends. This CDR3 is 14 amino acids long.

V gene TRBV20-1 combines with J gene TRBJ1-6; no definite D call. The CDR3 sequence is 10 residues long. Trimming took 3 bases from V and 7 from J, leaving 1 base between them. In germline, CDR1 is DFQATT, CDR2 SNEGSKA (reference sequence). CDR3 protein: CSARNSPLHF. CDR3 DNA: TGCAGTGCTAGGAATTCACCCCTCCACTTT.

This clone was picked up one time. The chain recombines TRBV2 with TRBJ2-3, with D tentatively TRBD1 (6 bases). CDR1 SNHLY and CDR2 FYNNEI come from the germline V gene. Trimming removed 6 bases at V and 0 bases at J, with 13 bases between. The CDR3 contains 15 residues. Here the CDR3 DNA reads TGTGCCAGCAGCCGCCGGGACACCAGCACAGATACGCAGTATTTT. This encodes CASSRRDTSTDTQYF. Complete variable domain (other parts from reference TRBV2 and TRBJ2-3): EPEVTQTPSHQVTQMGQEVILRCVPISNHLYFYWYRQILGQKVEFLVSFYNNEISEKSEIFDDQFSVERPDGSNFTLKIRSTKLEDSAMYFCASSRRDTSTDTQYFGPGTRLTVL.

The rearrangement joins TRBV18 to TRBJ1-2; 11 nucleotides agree with TRBD1. Germline-derived CDR1 and CDR2 are KGHSH and LQKENI. The length of the CDR3 is 14 residues. The junction had 5 bases not matched to a gene; V was cut back by 5 bases and J by 6 bases. The CDR3, as DNA: TGTGCCAGCTCAGCCGGACAGGGGGCGAATGGCTACACCTTC. Encoded protein: CASSAGQGANGYTF.

The chain joins TRBV9 to TRBJ2-5; 10 bases are shared with TRBD2. Trimming cost V 3 bases and J 2 bases; bases outside gene matches: 4. Germline CDR1 SGDLS, CDR2 YYNGEE. The CDR3 extends over 15 amino acids. The CDR3 sequence: CASSASGGRQETQYF. The CDR3 region has the DNA TGTGCCAGCAGCGCTAGCGGGGGCCGTCAAGAGACCCAGTACTTC.

This clone is classed as medium-sized. The chain uses TRBV25-1 and TRBJ1-2; no clear D gene. V lost 8 bases to trimming and J lost 8 bases, with 18 bases between them. The CDR3 has 13 amino acids. In germline, CDR1 is MGHDK, CDR2 SYGVNS. CDR3 DNA: TGTGCCAGCCCGGCGAGGGATGTTGAGGGCTACACCTTC. This codes for CASPARDVEGYTF.

This rearrangement joins TRBV2 to TRBJ1-4; D is uncertain. Germline V gene sequence: CDR1 SNHLY, CDR2 FYNNEI. The CDR3 is made up of 17 amino acids. The ends were cut back, 7 bases at V and 5 bases at J, with 23 bases in the middle. CDR3 in amino acids: CASNVNIGGSKNEKLFF. CDR3 coding DNA: TGTGCCAGCAACGTCAACATCGGTGGCAGCAAGAATGAAAAACTGTTTTTT.

The chain carries TRBV5-5 and TRBJ2-3; TRBD1 matches 9 bases. Germline lookup yields CDR1 SGHKS and CDR2 YYEKEE (reference sequence). The CDR3 runs 15 residues. V gave up 3 bases and J gave up 4 bases; unmatched junction bases: 6. The CDR3 region is CASSYGQGLSDTQYF. CDR3 DNA: TGTGCCAGCAGCTACGGACAGGGGTTGTCAGATACGCAGTATTTT.

The chain carries TRBV2 and TRBJ1-6, with 9 bases fitting TRBD1. The CDR3 length is 15 residues. V shed 11 bases and J 7 bases; nucleotides not matched to a gene: 12. Germline CDR1 is SNHLY and CDR2 is FYNNEI. The CDR3 loop is CAQRGQGSDNSPLHF. The CDR3 bases are TGTGCCCAGCGAGGACAGGGGTCTGACAATTCACCCCTCCACTTT.

The chain couples TRBV27 to TRBJ2-7, with D unresolved. Looked up from germline, CDR1 is MNHEY and CDR2 is SMNVEV (reference sequence). This CDR3 has 13 residues. Trimming took 1 base from V and 5 from J, leaving 9 bases between them. CDR3 protein: CASSLWGEDEQYF. The DNA for the CDR3 is TGTGCCAGCAGTTTATGGGGTGAGGACGAGCAGTACTTC.

The V gene is TRBV15, the J gene TRBJ2-6; D perhaps matches TRBD2 (5 bases). The V gene's germline CDR1 is LNHNV and CDR2 YYDKDF (reference sequence). Trimming shortened V by 4 bases and J by 0 bases, and 10 bases separated the two germline ends. The CDR3 extends over 16 amino acids. This CDR3 is CATSKEGSSGANVLTF. As DNA, the CDR3 is TGTGCCACCAGCAAAGAGGGCAGCTCTGGGGCCAACGTCCTGACTTTC.

A note on this clone: Other DNA sequences within the sample encode an identical CDR3. The gene calls are TRBV6-1 and TRBJ2-7; D gene uncertain. V was pared by 8 bases and J by 1 base, with 3 bases between. Germline CDR1 MNHNS, CDR2 SASEGT. The CDR3 is 10 amino acids. Written as DNA, the CDR3 is TGTGCCAGCCGTTCCTACGAGCAGTACTTC. It translates to CASRSYEQYF.